Detailed here is one T cell receptor beta chain. The sample originates from a study of blood T cell repertoires in COVID-19. Clones were sequenced by immunoSEQ multiplex PCR, and TCRdb holds only the in-frame ones, with some missing. The table records 180,000 or so clones, roughly 89% of them present only once. Germline CDR1 is LNHDA and CDR2 is SQIVND (reference sequence). J gave up 7 bases and V 2 bases, and 4 bases lay outside the gene matches. The CDR3 runs to 14 residues. This receptor was obtained from a man between 18 and 29 years old with active or convalescent COVID-19. The gene calls are TRBV19 and TRBJ1-5; 8 positions match TRBD1. Sequenced: peripheral blood. The CDR3 region is CASSIWQGAQPQHF. In DNA form, the CDR3 reads TGTGCCAGTAGTATATGGCAGGGGGCACAGCCCCAGCATTTT.